This record covers a single T cell receptor beta chain. The sample belongs to a study of blood T cell repertoires in COVID-19. On the study more broadly: The study drew acute and convalescent COVID-19 samples from the United States, Italy and Spain. In each case, the material was cDNA or gDNA derived from T cells, B-cell-depleted T cells, or PBMCs.

CDR1 is SGHRS and CDR2 is YFSETQ in the germline V gene. The trim removed 2 bases at V and 5 bases at J, leaving 11 bases unmatched. The CDR3 runs 17 residues. The authors' processing: Amplification of reference gene primers provided the estimated nucleated cell counts. Method: immunoSEQ multiplex PCR; TCRdb's copy keeps in-frame clones and lacks some. D and trimming come from the DNA, and the V and J calls and clone size come from that table. This table holds about 82,000 clones, roughly 90% found once. Those who participated ranged in age from about 18 to 89 years and resided in about two dozen US areas.

Sequencing input: PBMCs or T cells enriched from blood (not recorded which). This sequence originates from a woman in her 50s with acute COVID-19. The chain has TRBV5-1 and TRBJ2-3, with 10 bases fitting TRBD2. CDR3 sequence: CASSLRASGSTGDTQYF. Written as DNA, the CDR3 is TGCGCCAGCAGCTTACGGGCTAGCGGGAGTACCGGAGATACGCAGTATTTT.